This T cell receptor beta chain stems from a study of blood T cell repertoires in COVID-19. Study overall: Both acute and convalescent COVID-19 samples were obtained from the United States, Italy and Spain. T cells, B-cell-depleted T cells, or PBMCs provided the cDNA or gDNA that served as material.

Cohort allocation depended upon clinical history that participants reported. In the study's own analysis: Reference gene primers were amplified, and this amplification served to estimate nucleated cell counts. TCRdb's copy holds only in-frame clones and misses some; the assay was immunoSEQ multiplex PCR. V, J and clone size were drawn from that table, and D and trimming were deduced from the DNA. The sample has approximately 360,000 clones; roughly 90% are singletons. The CDR3 contains 15 residues. Germline values: CDR1 MNHEY, CDR2 SVGAGI. Germline trimming cut 2 bases from V and 4 bases from J; bases unmatched to any gene: 5.

The chain links TRBV6-5 to TRBJ1-2; TRBD1 agrees at 9 bases. Sequenced material: PBMCs or T cells enriched from blood (not recorded which). The receptor's source is a woman in her twenties or thirties with acute COVID-19. The CDR3 nucleotides are TGTGCCAGCAGTTACAAGGACAGGGGTGGCTATGGCTACACCTTC. Its translation: CASSYKDRGGYGYTF.